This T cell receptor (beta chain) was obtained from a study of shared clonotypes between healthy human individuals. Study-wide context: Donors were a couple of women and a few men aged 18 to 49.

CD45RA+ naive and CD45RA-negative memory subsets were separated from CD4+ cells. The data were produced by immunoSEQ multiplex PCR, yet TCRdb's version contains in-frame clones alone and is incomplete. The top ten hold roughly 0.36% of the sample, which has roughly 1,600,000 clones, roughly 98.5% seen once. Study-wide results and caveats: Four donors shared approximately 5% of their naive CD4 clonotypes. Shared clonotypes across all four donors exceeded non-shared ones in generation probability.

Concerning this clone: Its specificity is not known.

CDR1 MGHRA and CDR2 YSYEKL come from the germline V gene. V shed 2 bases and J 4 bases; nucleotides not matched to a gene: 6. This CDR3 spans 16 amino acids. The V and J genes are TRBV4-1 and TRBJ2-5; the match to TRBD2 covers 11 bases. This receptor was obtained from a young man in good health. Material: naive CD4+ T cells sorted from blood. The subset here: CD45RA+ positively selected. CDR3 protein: CASSQPTSGRGETQYF. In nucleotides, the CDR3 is TGCGCCAGCAGCCAACCCACTAGCGGGAGAGGAGAGACCCAGTACTTC.